Listed here is a single T cell receptor beta chain. Its antigen is undetermined. The sample is drawn from a study of shared clonotypes between healthy human individuals. Study information: Donors, aged 18 to 49, were a couple of women and a few men. General observations from the study: Shared across a few donors were around 5% of the naive CD4 clonotypes. Sequencing of the sorted subsets was shown by rarefaction to be incomplete despite large depth. Researchers sampled only blood; tissue repertoires likely differ.

This CDR3 is built from 13 residues. The germline CDR1 and CDR2 sequences are MNHNY and SVGAGI (reference sequence). Naivety among CD8 cells was defined by CD45RO negativity and positive CCR7 selection, thereby excluding terminally differentiated effector memory CD45RA+ cells. This table comes from immunoSEQ multiplex PCR, and its TCRdb copy is limited to in-frame clones, with some not included. The sample holds roughly 590,000 clones, nearly 97% seen once. The rearrangement links TRBV6-6 to TRBJ2-5, with 8 bases aligning to TRBD1. The end of the DNA aligns better with TRBJ2-7, so the J call may be wrong. This TCR was recovered from a woman in her thirties in good health. Source material: naive CD8+ T cells sorted from blood. CDR3: CASSYDRGHEQYF. The CDR3 coding sequence is TGTGCCAGCAGTTATGACAGGGGCCACGAGCAGTACTTC.